Shown below are 15 T cell receptor beta chains from a single sample sequenced in a study of shared clonotypes between healthy human individuals. Sequencing was performed with immunoSEQ multiplex PCR; in TCRdb, only in-frame clones are kept and a portion is missing. The sample includes some 490,000 clones, approximately 82% of them seen just once. Sequenced material: PBMCs. The receptors here all came from a woman aged 40-49 years in good health. Some clones in this sample may be carry-over from other donors' samples.

This chain joins TRBV2 and TRBJ1-1, with D perhaps matching TRBD1 (5 bases). Germline values: CDR1 SNHLY, CDR2 FYNNEI. V lost 5 bases to trimming and J lost 4 bases, with 8 bases between them. CDR3 length equals 12 residues. The CDR3 loop reads CASSLGPTEAFF. The CDR3 DNA sequence: TGTGCCAGCAGTCTGGGGCCCACTGAAGCTTTCTTT. The variable domain in full, with the rest retrieved from reference TRBV2 and TRBJ1-1, is EPEVTQTPSHQVTQMGQEVILRCVPISNHLYFYWYRQILGQKVEFLVSFYNNEISEKSEIFDDQFSVERPDGSNFTLKIRSTKLEDSAMYFCASSLGPTEAFFGQGTRLTVV.

The chain couples TRBV11-2 to TRBJ2-1; D is uncertain. V lost 5 bases and J lost 0, with 14 bases in between. The germline gives CDR1 SGHAT, CDR2 FQNNGV. This CDR3 comprises 16 residues. The CDR3 sequence: CASSPRIASSYNEQFF. The DNA for the CDR3 is TGTGCCAGCAGCCCTCGTATCGCAAGCTCCTACAATGAGCAGTTCTTC.

V usage is TRBV7-2 and J usage is TRBJ1-2; D not resolved. The CDR3 contains 12 residues. V lost 5 bases and J 1 base, leaving 5 bases between the germline ends. Per the germline V gene, CDR1 is SGHTA and CDR2 is FQGNSA. In DNA, the CDR3 is TGTGCCAGCAGCGCTCGTAACTATGGCTACACCTTC. This translates into CASSARNYGYTF.

CDR3 amino acids: CASSGTDYTEAFF. The DNA for the CDR3 is TGTGCCAGCAGTGGGACAGACTACACTGAAGCTTTCTTT. This chain uses TRBV2 with TRBJ1-1; a possible D gene is TRBD1 (6 bases). V was shortened by 4 bases and J by 3 bases, with 9 bases between the two germline ends. The CDR3 is 13 amino acids. Germline values: CDR1 SNHLY, CDR2 FYNNEI.

This chain connects TRBV27 to TRBJ2-6, with 9 nucleotides matching TRBD2. V lost 10 bases and J lost 2; bases outside the gene matches: 12. Germline-derived CDR1 and CDR2 are MNHEY and SMNVEV (reference sequence). CDR3 length equals 17 residues. The CDR3 spells CATSRLADKAGANVLTF. In nucleotides, the CDR3 is TGTGCCACCTCAAGACTAGCGGATAAAGCTGGGGCCAACGTCCTGACTTTC.

V gene TRBV7-2 combines with J gene TRBJ2-3; 8 bases fit TRBD2. The CDR3 contains 14 residues. V dropped 1 base and J dropped 5; count of bases not matched to a gene: 2. Germline CDR1 reads SGHTA; CDR2 reads FQGNSA. The CDR3, as DNA: TGTGCCAGCAGCTTAGTCCGGGGGGGAGATACGCAGTATTTT. Translated: CASSLVRGGDTQYF.

The CDR3 DNA follows: TGCGCCAGCAGCCCCACGGTTGATGAAAAACTGTTTTTT. This encodes CASSPTVDEKLFF. This sequence joins TRBV5-1 and TRBJ1-4; D is undetermined. CDR1 and CDR2 (germline): SGHRS, YFSETQ. CDR3 length: 13 residues. V was cut by 4 bases and J by 6 bases, with 10 bases left in between.

V is TRBV27 and J is TRBJ2-1; 10 positions match TRBD2. V lost 7 bases to trimming and J lost 1 base; unmatched junction nucleotides: 16. The CDR3 loop spans 19 amino acids. Germline V gives CDR1 MNHEY, CDR2 SMNVEV (reference sequence). The CDR3 sequence is CASTLGSGRAEGSYNEQFF. The CDR3 DNA is TGTGCCAGCACCTTGGGGAGCGGGAGGGCCGAGGGGTCCTACAATGAGCAGTTCTTC.

The V gene is TRBV7-2, the J gene TRBJ2-2; TRBD1 might be the D (6 bases). Germline CDR1 reads SGHTA; CDR2 reads FQGNSA. Trimming stripped 4 bases from V and 6 bases from J, with 9 bases between. There are 13 residues in the CDR3. CDR3 nucleotide sequence: TGTGCCAGCAGCTCTCAGGGGCCCGGGGAGCTGTTTTTT. Translating it yields CASSSQGPGELFF. The entire variable domain, with the rest obtained from reference TRBV7-2 and TRBJ2-2, is as follows: GAGVSQSPSNKVTEKGKDVELRCDPISGHTALYWYRQSLGQGLEFLIYFQGNSAPDKSGLPSDRFSAERTGGSVSTLTIQRTQQEDSAVYLCASSSQGPGELFFGEGSRLTVL.

This clone was seen only once. The chain combines TRBV6-5 with TRBJ2-1, with 7 bases identical to TRBD2. Germline CDR1 and CDR2: MNHEY and SVGAGI. V lost 6 bases, J lost 3 bases, and 2 bases stayed unmatched. The CDR3 contains 13 residues. CDR3 nucleotides: TGTGCCAGCAGGGCTAGCGGCTACAATGAGCAGTTCTTC. Translation: CASRASGYNEQFF.

The chain joins TRBV29-1 to TRBJ2-3; 7 bases are shared with TRBD2. This CDR3 region has 15 residues. Per the germline V gene, CDR1 is SQVTM and CDR2 is ANQGSEA. The trim removed 3 bases at V and 4 bases at J, leaving 10 bases unmatched. The CDR3 region is CSVEGRAEDPDTQYF. The CDR3 DNA sequence: TGCAGCGTTGAGGGGAGGGCGGAGGATCCAGATACGCAGTATTTT.

The V gene is TRBV19, the J gene TRBJ2-1; 7 bases align to TRBD2. The CDR3 runs 15 residues. The junction had 14 bases not matched to a gene; V was cut back by 6 bases and J by 9 bases. Germline values: CDR1 LNHDA, CDR2 SQIVND (reference sequence). The CDR3 loop is CASSAPAGAPGEQFF. CDR3 DNA sequence: TGTGCCAGTAGCGCGCCTGCGGGAGCCCCCGGTGAGCAGTTCTTC. Together with reference TRBV19 and TRBJ2-1, the CDR3 gives the full variable domain: DGGITQSPKYLFRKEGQNVTLSCEQNLNHDAMYWYRQDPGQGLRLIYYSQIVNDFQKGDIAEGYSVSREKKESFPLTVTSAQKNPTAFYLCASSAPAGAPGEQFFGPGTRLTVL.

This clone occurred a few times. V gene TRBV5-1 combines with J gene TRBJ2-1, with D perhaps TRBD1 (5 bases). The CDR3 runs to 14 residues. Germline V gives CDR1 SGHRS, CDR2 YFSETQ. Trimming removed 5 bases from V and 2 bases from J, with 11 bases in between. CDR3 sequence (DNA): TGCGCCAGCAGACAGGATATCACCTACAATGAGCAGTTCTTC. It yields the protein CASRQDITYNEQFF.

This CDR3 reads CASSPGLITDTQYF. The CDR3 DNA sequence: TGCGCCAGCAGCCCGGGACTGATCACAGATACGCAGTATTTT. The chain joins TRBV5-1 to TRBJ2-3; D perhaps matches TRBD2 (6 bases). Germline loops: CDR1 SGHRS, CDR2 YFSETQ. The CDR3 covers 14 residues. Trimming stripped 4 bases from V and 2 bases from J, with 11 bases between.

As for this clone: Distinct nucleotide sequences in the sample also encode this CDR3. CDR3 nucleotide sequence: TGCAGCGTTGGGGCTTCCTACAATGAGCAGTTCTTC. Translation gives CSVGASYNEQFF. V and J are TRBV29-1 and TRBJ2-1; D gene uncertain. Trimming shortened V by 4 bases and J by 1 base, and 5 bases separated the two germline ends. This CDR3 comprises 12 residues. The germline V gene encodes CDR1 SQVTM and CDR2 ANQGSEA.